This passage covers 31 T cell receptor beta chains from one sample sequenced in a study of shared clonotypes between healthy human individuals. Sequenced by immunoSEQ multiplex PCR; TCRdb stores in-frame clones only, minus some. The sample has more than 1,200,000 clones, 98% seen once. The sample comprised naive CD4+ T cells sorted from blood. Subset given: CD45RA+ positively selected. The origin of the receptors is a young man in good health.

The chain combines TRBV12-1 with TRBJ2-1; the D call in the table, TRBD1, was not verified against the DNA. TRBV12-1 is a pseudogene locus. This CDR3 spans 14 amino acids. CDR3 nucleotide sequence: TGTGCCAGCAGCTTTGCGGGGACAGACAATGAGCAGTTCTTC. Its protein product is CASSFAGTDNEQFF.

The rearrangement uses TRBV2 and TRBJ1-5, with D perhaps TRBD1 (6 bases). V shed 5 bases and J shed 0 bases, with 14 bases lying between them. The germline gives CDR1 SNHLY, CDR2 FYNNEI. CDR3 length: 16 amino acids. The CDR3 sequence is CASSQQGRNSNQPQHF. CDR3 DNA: TGTGCCAGCAGTCAACAGGGACGTAATAGCAATCAGCCCCAGCATTTT.

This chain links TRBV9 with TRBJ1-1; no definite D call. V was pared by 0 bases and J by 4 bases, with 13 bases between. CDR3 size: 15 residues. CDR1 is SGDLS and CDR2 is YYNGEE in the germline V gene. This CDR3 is CASSVEVSSVTEAFF. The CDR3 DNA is TGTGCCAGCAGCGTAGAGGTTTCCTCAGTCACTGAAGCTTTCTTT. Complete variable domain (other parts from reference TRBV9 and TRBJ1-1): DSGVTQTPKHLITATGQRVTLRCSPRSGDLSVYWYQQSLDQGLQFLIQYYNGEERAKGNILERFSAQQFPDLHSELNLSSLELGDSALYFCASSVEVSSVTEAFFGQGTRLTVV.

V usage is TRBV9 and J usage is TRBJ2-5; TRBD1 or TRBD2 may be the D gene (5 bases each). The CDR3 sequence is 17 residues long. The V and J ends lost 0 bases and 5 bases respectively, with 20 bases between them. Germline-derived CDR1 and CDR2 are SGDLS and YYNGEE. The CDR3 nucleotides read TGTGCCAGCAGCGTAGGGTCCATTGGGGGAATATTGGAGACCCAGTACTTC. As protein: CASSVGSIGGILETQYF.

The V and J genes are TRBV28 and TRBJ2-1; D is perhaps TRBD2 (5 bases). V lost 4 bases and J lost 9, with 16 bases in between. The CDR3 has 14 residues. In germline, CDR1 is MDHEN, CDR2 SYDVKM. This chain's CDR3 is CASSSPNFEGEQFF. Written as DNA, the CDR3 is TGTGCCAGCAGTTCCCCTAATTTCGAGGGTGAGCAGTTCTTC. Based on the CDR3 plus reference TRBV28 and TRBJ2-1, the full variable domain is DVKVTQSSRYLVKRTGEKVFLECVQDMDHENMFWYRQDPGLGLRLIYFSYDVKMKEKGDIPEGYSVSREKKERFSLILESASTNQTSMYLCASSSPNFEGEQFFGPGTRLTVL.

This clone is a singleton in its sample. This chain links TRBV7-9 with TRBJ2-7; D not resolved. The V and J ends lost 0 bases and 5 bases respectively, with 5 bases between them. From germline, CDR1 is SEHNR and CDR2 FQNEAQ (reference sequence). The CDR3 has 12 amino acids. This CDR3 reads CASSLARNEQYF. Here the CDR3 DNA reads TGTGCCAGCAGCTTAGCGCGCAACGAGCAGTACTTC.

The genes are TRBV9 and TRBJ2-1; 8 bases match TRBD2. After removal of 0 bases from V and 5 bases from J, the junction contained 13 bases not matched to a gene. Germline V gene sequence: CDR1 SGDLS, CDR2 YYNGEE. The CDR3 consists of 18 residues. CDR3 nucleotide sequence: TGTGCCAGCAGCGTAGCCGCACACGGGAGGGCCATTAACAATGAGCAGTTCTTC. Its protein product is CASSVAAHGRAINNEQFF.

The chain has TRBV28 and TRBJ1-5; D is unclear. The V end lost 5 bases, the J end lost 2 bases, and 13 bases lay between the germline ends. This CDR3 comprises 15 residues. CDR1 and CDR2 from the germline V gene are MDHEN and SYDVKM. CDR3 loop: CASSRPKGGNQPQHF. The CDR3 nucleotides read TGTGCCAGCAGTCGACCTAAGGGAGGCAATCAGCCCCAGCATTTT.

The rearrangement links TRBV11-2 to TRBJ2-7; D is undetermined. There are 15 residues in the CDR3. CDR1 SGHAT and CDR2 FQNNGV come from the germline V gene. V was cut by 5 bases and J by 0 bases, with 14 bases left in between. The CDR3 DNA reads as TGTGCCAGCAGCCCCACGACCCAAAGCTCCTACGAGCAGTACTTC. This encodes CASSPTTQSSYEQYF.

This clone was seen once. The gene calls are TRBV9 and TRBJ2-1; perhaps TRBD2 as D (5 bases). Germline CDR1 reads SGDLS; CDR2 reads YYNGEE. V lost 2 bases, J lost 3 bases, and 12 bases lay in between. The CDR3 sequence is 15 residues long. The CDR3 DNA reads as TGTGCCAGCAGCGTGGAGGTTATGGTCTACAATGAGCAGTTCTTC. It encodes CASSVEVMVYNEQFF.

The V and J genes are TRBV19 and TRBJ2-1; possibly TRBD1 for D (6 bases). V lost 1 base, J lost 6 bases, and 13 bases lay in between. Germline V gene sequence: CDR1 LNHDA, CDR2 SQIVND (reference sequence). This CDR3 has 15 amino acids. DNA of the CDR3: TGTGCCAGTAGTATAGCCCGACAGGTAGTCAATGAGCAGTTCTTC. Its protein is CASSIARQVVNEQFF.

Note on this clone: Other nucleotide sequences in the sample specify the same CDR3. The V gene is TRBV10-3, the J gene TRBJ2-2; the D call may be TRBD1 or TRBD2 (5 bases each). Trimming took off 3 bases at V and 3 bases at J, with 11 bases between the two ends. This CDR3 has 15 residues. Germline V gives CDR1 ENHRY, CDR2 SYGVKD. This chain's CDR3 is CAISERGTDTGELFF. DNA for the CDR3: TGTGCCATCAGTGAAAGAGGGACCGACACCGGGGAGCTGTTTTTT.

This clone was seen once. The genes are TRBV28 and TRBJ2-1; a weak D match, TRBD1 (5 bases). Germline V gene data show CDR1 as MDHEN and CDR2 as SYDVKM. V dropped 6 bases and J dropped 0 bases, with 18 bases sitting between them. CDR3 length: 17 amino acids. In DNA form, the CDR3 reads TGTGCCAGCAGGACAGAGACAGCTCTAAGCTCCTACAATGAGCAGTTCTTC. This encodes CASRTETALSSYNEQFF.

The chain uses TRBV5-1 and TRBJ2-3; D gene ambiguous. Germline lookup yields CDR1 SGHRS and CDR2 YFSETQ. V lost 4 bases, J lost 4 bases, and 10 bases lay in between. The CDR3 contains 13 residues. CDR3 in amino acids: CASSPIGADTQYF. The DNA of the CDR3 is TGCGCCAGCAGCCCGATTGGAGCAGATACGCAGTATTTT.

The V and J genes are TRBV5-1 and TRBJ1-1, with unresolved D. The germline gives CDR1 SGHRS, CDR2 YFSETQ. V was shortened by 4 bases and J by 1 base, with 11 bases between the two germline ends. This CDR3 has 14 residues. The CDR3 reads CASSQTDGNTEAFF. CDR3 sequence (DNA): TGCGCCAGCAGCCAGACGGACGGGAACACTGAAGCTTTCTTT.

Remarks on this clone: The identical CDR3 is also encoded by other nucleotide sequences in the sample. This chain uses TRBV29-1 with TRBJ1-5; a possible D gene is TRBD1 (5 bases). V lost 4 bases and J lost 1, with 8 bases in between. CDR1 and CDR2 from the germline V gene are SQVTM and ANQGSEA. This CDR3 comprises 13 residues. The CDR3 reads CSVAGGSNQPQHF. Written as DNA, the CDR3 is TGCAGCGTTGCCGGGGGAAGCAATCAGCCCCAGCATTTT.

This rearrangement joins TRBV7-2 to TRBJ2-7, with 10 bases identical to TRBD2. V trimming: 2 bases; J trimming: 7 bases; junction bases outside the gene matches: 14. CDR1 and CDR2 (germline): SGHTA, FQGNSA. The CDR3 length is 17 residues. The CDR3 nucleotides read TGTGCCAGCAGCTTAAGGGCCATTCTAGCGGGAGCGGGGGAGCAGTACTTC. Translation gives CASSLRAILAGAGEQYF.

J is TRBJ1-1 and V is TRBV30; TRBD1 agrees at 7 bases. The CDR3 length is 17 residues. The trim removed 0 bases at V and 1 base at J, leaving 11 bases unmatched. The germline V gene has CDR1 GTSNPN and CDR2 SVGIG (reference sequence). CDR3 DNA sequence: TGTGCCTGGAGTGTACCCGCACCGGGACAGTCGAACACTGAAGCTTTCTTT. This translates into CAWSVPAPGQSNTEAFF.

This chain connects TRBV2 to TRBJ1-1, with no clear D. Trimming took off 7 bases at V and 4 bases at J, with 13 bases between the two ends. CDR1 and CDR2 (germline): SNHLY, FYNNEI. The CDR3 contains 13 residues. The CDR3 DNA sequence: TGTGCCAGCAAGATCACTCCGGTCACTGAAGCTTTCTTT. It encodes CASKITPVTEAFF.

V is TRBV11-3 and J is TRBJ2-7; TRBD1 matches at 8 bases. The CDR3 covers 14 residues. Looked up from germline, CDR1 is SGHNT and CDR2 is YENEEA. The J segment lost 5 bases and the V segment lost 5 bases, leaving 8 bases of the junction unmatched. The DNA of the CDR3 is TGTGCCAGCAGCCCCGACAGGGGAAGAGACGAGCAGTACTTC. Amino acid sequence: CASSPDRGRDEQYF.

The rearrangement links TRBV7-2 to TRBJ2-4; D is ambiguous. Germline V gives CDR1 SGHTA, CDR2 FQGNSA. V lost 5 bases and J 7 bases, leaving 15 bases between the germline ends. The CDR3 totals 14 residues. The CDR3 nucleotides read TGTGCCAGCAGCCCTCGGGCTTCCTTGAACATTCAGTACTTC. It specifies CASSPRASLNIQYF.

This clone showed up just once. For the CDR3, the DNA is TGTGCCAGTAGTATAGTAGGGGCGGGGGCTTTCTTT. Encoded protein: CASSIVGAGAFF. This chain links TRBV19 with TRBJ1-1, with TRBD1 as a possible D gene (5 bases). CDR3 length equals 12 residues. The V gene lost 1 base and the J gene lost 11 bases, with 11 bases spanning the gap. CDR1 LNHDA and CDR2 SQIVND come from the germline V gene (reference sequence).

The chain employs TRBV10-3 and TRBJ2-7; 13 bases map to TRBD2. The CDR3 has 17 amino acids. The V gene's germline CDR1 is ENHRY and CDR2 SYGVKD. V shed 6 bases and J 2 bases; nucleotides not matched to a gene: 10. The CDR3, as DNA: TGTGCCATCAGCGGGACTAGCGGGAAAATCAGGGCCTACGAGCAGTACTTC. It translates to CAISGTSGKIRAYEQYF.

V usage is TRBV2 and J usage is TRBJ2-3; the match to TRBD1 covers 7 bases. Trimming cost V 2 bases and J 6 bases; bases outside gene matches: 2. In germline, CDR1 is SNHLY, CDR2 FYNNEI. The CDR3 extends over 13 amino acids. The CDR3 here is CASSEQTGDTQYF. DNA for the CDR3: TGTGCCAGCAGTGAACAGACAGGGGATACGCAGTATTTT.

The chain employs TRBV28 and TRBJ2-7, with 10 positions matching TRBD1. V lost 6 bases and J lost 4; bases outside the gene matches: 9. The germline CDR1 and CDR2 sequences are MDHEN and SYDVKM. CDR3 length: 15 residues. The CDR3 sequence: CASSYGTGAYYEQYF. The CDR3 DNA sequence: TGTGCCAGCAGCTATGGGACAGGGGCATATTACGAGCAGTACTTC.

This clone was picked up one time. The CDR3 is CASSAPAGRETQYF. CDR3 in DNA: TGTGCCAGCAGTGCTCCAGCGGGAAGGGAGACCCAGTACTTC. The chain employs TRBV6-1 and TRBJ2-5, with 7 bases matching TRBD2. This CDR3 comprises 14 residues. J was trimmed by 5 bases and V by 4 bases; bases with no gene match: 7. CDR1 MNHNS and CDR2 SASEGT come from the germline V gene.

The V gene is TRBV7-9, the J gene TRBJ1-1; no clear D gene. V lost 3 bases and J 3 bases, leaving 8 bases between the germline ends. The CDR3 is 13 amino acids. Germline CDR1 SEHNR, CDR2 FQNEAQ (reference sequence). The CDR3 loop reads CASSLRGYTEAFF. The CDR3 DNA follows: TGTGCCAGCAGCTTGCGGGGATACACTGAAGCTTTCTTT. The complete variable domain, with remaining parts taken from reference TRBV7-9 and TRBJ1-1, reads DTGVSQNPRHKITKRGQNVTFRCDPISEHNRLYWYRQTLGQGPEFLTYFQNEAQLEKSRLLSDRFSAERPKGSFSTLEIQRTEQGDSAMYLCASSLRGYTEAFFGQGTRLTVV.

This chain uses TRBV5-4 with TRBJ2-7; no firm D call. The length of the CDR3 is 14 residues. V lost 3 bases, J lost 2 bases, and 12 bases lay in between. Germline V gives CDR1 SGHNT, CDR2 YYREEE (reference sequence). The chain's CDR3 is CASSSEAQAYEQYF. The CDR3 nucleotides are TGTGCCAGCAGCTCTGAAGCCCAAGCCTACGAGCAGTACTTC.

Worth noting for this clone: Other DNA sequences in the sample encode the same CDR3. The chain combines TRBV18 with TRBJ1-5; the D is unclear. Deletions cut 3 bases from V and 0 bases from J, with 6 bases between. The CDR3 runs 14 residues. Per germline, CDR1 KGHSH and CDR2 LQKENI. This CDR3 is CASSPWSSNQPQHF. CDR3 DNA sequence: TGTGCCAGCTCACCGTGGAGTAGCAATCAGCCCCAGCATTTT. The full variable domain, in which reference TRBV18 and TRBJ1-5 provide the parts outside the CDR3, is NAGVMQNPRHLVRRRGQEARLRCSPMKGHSHVYWYRQLPEEGLKFMVYLQKENIIDESGMPKERFSAEFPKEGPSILRIQQVVRGDSAAYFCASSPWSSNQPQHFGDGTRLSIL.

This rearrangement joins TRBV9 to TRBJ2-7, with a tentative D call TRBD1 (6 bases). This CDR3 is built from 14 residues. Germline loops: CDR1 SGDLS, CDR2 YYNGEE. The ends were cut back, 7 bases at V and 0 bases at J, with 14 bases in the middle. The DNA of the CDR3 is TGTGCCAGCGCGGCGACAGGCAACTCCTACGAGCAGTACTTC. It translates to CASAATGNSYEQYF.

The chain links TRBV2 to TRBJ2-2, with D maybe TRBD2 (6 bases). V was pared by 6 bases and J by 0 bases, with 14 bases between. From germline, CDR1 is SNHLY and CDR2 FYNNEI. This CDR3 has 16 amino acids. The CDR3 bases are TGTGCCAGCAGCGTGGGAGGCGTTCCGAACACCGGGGAGCTGTTTTTT. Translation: CASSVGGVPNTGELFF.